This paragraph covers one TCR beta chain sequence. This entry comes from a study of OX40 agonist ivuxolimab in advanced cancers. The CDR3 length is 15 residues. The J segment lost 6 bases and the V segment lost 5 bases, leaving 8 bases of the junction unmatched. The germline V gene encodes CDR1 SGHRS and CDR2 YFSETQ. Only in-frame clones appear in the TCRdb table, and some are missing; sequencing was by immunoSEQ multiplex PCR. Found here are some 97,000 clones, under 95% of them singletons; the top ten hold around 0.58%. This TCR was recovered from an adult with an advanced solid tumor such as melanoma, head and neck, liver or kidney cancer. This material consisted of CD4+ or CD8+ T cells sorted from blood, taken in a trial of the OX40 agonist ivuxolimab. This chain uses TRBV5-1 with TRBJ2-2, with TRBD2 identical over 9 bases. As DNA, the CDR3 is TGCGCCAGCAGTTTAGCGGGAGTGGGGTCCGGGGAGCTGTTTTTT. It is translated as CASSLAGVGSGELFF.